The sequence of this T cell receptor beta chain was determined in a study of blood T cell repertoires in COVID-19. Whole-study context: The United States, Italy and Spain supplied acute and convalescent COVID-19 samples. Sources were T cells, B-cell-depleted T cells, or PBMCs; the material itself was cDNA or gDNA.

This CDR3 spans 14 amino acids. V was clipped by 7 bases and J by 3 bases, with 15 bases between them. The germline gives CDR1 LGHNT, CDR2 FRNRAP. The Seattle patients, enrolled during active infection, were followed longitudinally. Sequencing used immunoSEQ multiplex PCR; TCRdb keeps in-frame clones, though not all of them. The sample yields 400,000 to 450,000 clones, around 88% seen once. This receptor was obtained from a woman aged 45-60 years with COVID-19, enrolled during active disease. This sequence joins TRBV12-5 and TRBJ1-2; no definite D call. Material: peripheral blood. Written as DNA, the CDR3 is TGTGCTAGTGCCCCGGCGGGGAGCCACTATGGCTACACCTTC. Protein: CASAPAGSHYGYTF.